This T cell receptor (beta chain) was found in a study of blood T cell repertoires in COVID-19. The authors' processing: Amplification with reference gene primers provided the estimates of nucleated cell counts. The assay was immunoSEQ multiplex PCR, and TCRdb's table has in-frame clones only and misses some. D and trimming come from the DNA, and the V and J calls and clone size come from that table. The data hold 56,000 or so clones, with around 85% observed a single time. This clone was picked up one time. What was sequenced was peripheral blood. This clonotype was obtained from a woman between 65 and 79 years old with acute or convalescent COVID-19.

CDR3: CSVEVGGSQPQHF. The DNA of the CDR3 is TGCAGCGTTGAAGTCGGGGGGAGTCAGCCCCAGCATTTT. The chain uses TRBV29-1 and TRBJ1-5, with a possible D match to TRBD1 (5 bases). The germline V gene has CDR1 SQVTM and CDR2 ANQGSEA. Trimming removed 1 base at V and 6 bases at J, with 10 bases between. The CDR3 runs 13 residues.